Sequencing of this TCR beta chain was carried out in a study of OX40 agonist ivuxolimab in advanced cancers. About the study as a whole: Ivuxolimab was a fully human IgG2 agonistic monoclonal antibody targeting the costimulatory receptor OX40 (CD134). The paper reports the monotherapy dose-escalation portion (N = 52 patients) of the phase I ivuxolimab trial. The dose-escalation cohort was about 83% male with a mean age of about 65 years, ranging from roughly 20 to 80. Intravenous ivuxolimab was administered to patients every 2 weeks at six dose levels: 0.01, 0.1, 0.3, 1.5, 3 and 10 mg/kg. Prior anti-PD-1, anti-PD-L1 or anti-CTLA-4 therapy was permitted, and about two fifths of dose-escalation patients had received checkpoint inhibitors. Of the roughly 52 patients in dose escalation, 19 had hepatocellular carcinoma, approximately 15 had melanoma, 9 had renal cell carcinoma and 9 had head and neck cancer. The purpose of peripheral TCRbeta sequencing was to test whether ivuxolimab changed TCR sequence diversity and led to clonal T-cell expansion. Three dose-escalation patients achieved partial responses, one with hepatocellular carcinoma and two with cutaneous melanoma. The paper's findings and limits, for the study overall: After ivuxolimab, CD8+ T cells had more expanded clones than CD4+ T cells on average. Low levels of normalized T-cell clonal expansion were also shown by some nonresponding patients. Partial responders in the 0.1-3.0 mg/kg groups had among the lowest normalized peripheral clonal expansion, especially among CD8+ T cells. The antigen specificity of the peripheral T cells that underwent clonal expansion was not determined. At doses of 0.1 to 3.0 mg/kg, clonal expansion of both CD4+ and CD8+ blood T cells was observed from baseline to week 6.

The trial excluded patients who had a history of autoimmune disease or were on systemic immunosuppression. In every dose cohort, peripheral blood was drawn for TCR sequencing at baseline, cycle 4 day 1, and cycle 7 day 1. Samples came from an open-label, multicenter, first-in-human phase I dose-escalation trial of ivuxolimab. Adults with locally advanced or metastatic melanoma, renal cell carcinoma, hepatocellular carcinoma or head and neck squamous cell carcinoma were enrolled in the trial. Before TCR sequencing, CD4+ and CD8+ T cells were separately sorted from peripheral blood. About this clone: Its antigen remains undetermined. It has no much larger one-base neighbor in the sample; base qualities were not kept.

CDR1 MNHEY and CDR2 SVGAGI are derived from the germline V gene. V and J lose 10 bases and 1 base, and a span of 10 bases separates them. There are 12 amino acids in the CDR3, from cysteine to phenylalanine inclusive. Of all the DNA, just the CDR3 is kept, 36 bases in frame from base 1. Genomic DNA was isolated from the sorted cells so that the TCRbeta CDR3 region could be sequenced. TCRbeta CDR3 regions were sequenced using the immunoSEQ Assay. TCRdb re-hosts the immuneACCESS table, in-frame sequences only. Its copies lack some clones; in the studies checked, an unresolved V gene accounts for under half of them, and the cause for the rest is not known. In this sample the table shows 100,000 to 130,000 clones, about 91% of which occur a single time. The top ten clonotypes cover 1% to 1.5% of the sample.

The sample in question was CD4+ or CD8+ T cells sorted from blood, obtained in a trial of the OX40 agonist ivuxolimab. The receptor was isolated from an adult with an advanced solid tumor such as melanoma, head and neck, liver or kidney cancer. The chain joins TRBV6-5 to TRBJ1-1; the D gene is not confidently resolved. The CDR3 region has the sequence CATNAGNTEAFF. At the DNA level, the sequence is TGTGCCACCAATGCTGGGAACACTGAAGCTTTCTTT.